The source of this TCR beta chain is a study of spatial heterogeneity in lung cancer. As for the study in general: Counts of TCR transcripts in tumor regions tracked strongly with a T cell module score that came from matched bulk RNA-seq.

The germline gives CDR1 MNHEY, CDR2 SVGEGT. Trimming cost V 6 bases and J 0 bases, with 12 bases left between them. The CDR3 runs 15 residues. Points from the study as a whole: One measure, the expanded intratumoral alpha and beta TCR count, tracked tumor mutation counts.

Noted time point: sample taken at primary tumor resection. The donor group consisted of some 70 patients who had untreated, early-stage non-small cell lung cancer. The input material, whole RNA from tumor, nontumor lung or frozen PBMC, was sequenced unsorted. One entry per CDR3 protein results from TCRdb running MiXCR on the 5' RACE reads. The sample has some 3,100 distinct CDR3 sequences, around 6.1% seen once. By sample share, this clonotype is medium-sized. Its antigen is as yet unknown. The receptor was derived from a male donor with early-stage non-small cell lung cancer. The gene calls are TRBV6-2 or TRBV6-3 and TRBJ1-5; a possible D gene is TRBD1 (6 bases). This sample comprised lung tumor tissue, obtained at surgery. CDR3 DNA: TGTGCCAGCAGAGGAGGACAGACTAGCAATCAGCCCCAGCATTTT. It is translated as CASRGGQTSNQPQHF.